These 8 T cell receptor beta chains originate from one sample sequenced in a study of neurological immune-mediated disorders. TCRdb independently ran MiXCR on the 5' RACE reads; one entry per CDR3 protein. Among approximately 37,000 distinct CDR3 sequences listed, 12% to 15% were seen once. Sample: PBMCs. Receptors originate from a woman aged 45 to 65 with HTLV-1-associated myelopathy (HAM/TSP).

For this clonotype: A junction boundary mismatches the germline segment, possibly from a read error. The chain recombines TRBV7-9 with TRBJ1-4; D unclear. Germline V gene sequence: CDR1 SEHNR, CDR2 FQNEAQ (reference sequence). The CDR3 is 17 residues long. Here the CDR3 DNA reads TGTGCCAGCAGCTTTCTTACACCAGTGGCGGCTAACGAAAAACTGTTTTTT. Translating it yields CASSFLTPVAANEKLFF.

This clonotype has at least ten counts. This chain connects TRBV4-3 to TRBJ1-4; TRBD1 aligns across 10 bases. V shed 3 bases and J 8 bases; nucleotides not matched to a gene: 9. This CDR3 has 16 amino acids. Germline CDR1 reads LGHNA; CDR2 reads YSLEER. This CDR3 is CASSHLPGQGREKLFF. The CDR3 DNA sequence: TGCGCCAGCAGCCATCTTCCGGGACAGGGGCGCGAAAAACTGTTTTTT.

To note about this clonotype: Germline is not matched at one junction end, which may reflect a read error. The chain's CDR3 is CASSLIPKPKDTKYF. In nucleotides, the CDR3 is TGCGCCAGCAGCTTAATCCCAAAGCCCAAAGATACGAAGTATTTT. The chain carries TRBV5-1 and TRBJ2-3; D gene unclear. Germline CDR1 reads SGHRS; CDR2 reads YFSETQ. This CDR3 has 15 amino acids.

Comment on this clonotype: Just one base apart from a much larger clone, this may be a read error. The chain links TRBV12-3 or TRBV12-4 to TRBJ1-5; 9 bases map to TRBD1. The CDR3 extends over 15 amino acids. For the CDR3, the DNA is TGTGTCAGCAGTGTTGCCGGGACAGGGAATCAGCCCCAGCATTTT. This sequence encodes CVSSVAGTGNQPQHF.

The V call is TRBV5-5, the J call TRBJ1-2; 10 bases agree with TRBD1. The V gene's germline CDR1 is SGHKS and CDR2 YYEKEE (reference sequence). CDR3 length: 16 residues. The ends lost 8 bases at V and 3 bases at J; junction bases unmatched: 13. CDR3 in DNA: TGTGCCAGTAGCGCGAGGGTGACAGGGGGCGACTATGGCTACACCTTC. Amino acids: CASSARVTGGDYGYTF. Based on the CDR3 plus reference TRBV5-5 and TRBJ1-2, the full variable domain is DAGVTQSPTHLIKTRGQQVTLRCSPISGHKSVSWYQQVLGQGPQFIFQYYEKEERGRGNFPDRFSARQFPNYSSELNVNALLLGDSALYLCASSARVTGGDYGYTFGSGTRLTVV.

The chain has TRBV7-3 and TRBJ2-3, with D possibly matching TRBD1 (5 bases). Looked up from germline, CDR1 is SGHTA and CDR2 is FQGTGA. CDR3 length: 14 residues. V dropped 2 bases and J dropped 2 bases, with 8 bases sitting between them. CDR3 DNA sequence: TGTGCCAGCAGCTTAGGGGCCTTCACAGATACGCAGTATTTT. The encoded protein is CASSLGAFTDTQYF.

In this sample, this clonotype turned up many times. The chain combines TRBV28 with TRBJ1-3; D call uncertain. This CDR3 spans 15 amino acids. CDR1 is MDHEN, CDR2 SYDVKM, per germline. Between the trimmed V and J ends, which lost 6 bases and 3 bases, there was a span of 15 bases. CDR3 in DNA: TGTGCCAGCAGCCTCTTCAGGTTATTTGGAAACACCATATATTTT. Encoded protein: CASSLFRLFGNTIYF. The full variable domain, with the rest looked up from reference TRBV28 and TRBJ1-3, is DVKVTQSSRYLVKRTGEKVFLECVQDMDHENMFWYRQDPGLGLRLIYFSYDVKMKEKGDIPEGYSVSREKKERFSLILESASTNQTSMYLCASSLFRLFGNTIYFGEGSWLTVV.

This clonotype was seen many times. The chain joins TRBV6-6 to TRBJ2-3; D might be TRBD1 (6 bases). Germline CDR1 is MNHNY and CDR2 is SVGAGI (reference sequence). V shed 5 bases and J shed 6 bases, with 12 bases lying between them. CDR3 size: 13 residues. CDR3 sequence (DNA): TGTGCCAGCAGTCTCCAGGGGTTCGATACGCAGTATTTT. It encodes CASSLQGFDTQYF.